This entry is about one T cell receptor beta chain. Its target is unknown. These data come from a study of cytomegalovirus exposure and HLA in healthy donors. Study at large: A later analysis reported the same platform for the roughly 120 validation repertoires and the roughly 650 first-cohort repertoires.

CDR1 SGHNT and CDR2 YYREEE come from the germline V gene (reference sequence). Losses at the gene ends were 0 bases for V and 0 bases for J; bases not matched to a gene: 4. The CDR3 sequence is 17 residues long. The data were produced by immunoSEQ multiplex PCR, yet TCRdb's version contains in-frame clones alone and is incomplete. The table includes 160,000 or so clones, approximately 90% detected once. Findings of the study overall: For most TCR sequences rarity was the rule, although some public TCRs occurred in many donors.

The chain is built from TRBV5-4 and TRBJ2-7; 12 positions agree with TRBD2. This receptor was identified in a woman aged 30 to 39 in good health and CMV-seronegative. Input material: PBMCs. This CDR3 reads CASSLGRLAGDSYEQYF. CDR3 nucleotides: TGTGCCAGCAGCTTGGGAAGACTAGCGGGGGACTCCTACGAGCAGTACTTC.